A selection of T cell receptor beta chains follows, all from one sample in a study of cytomegalovirus exposure and HLA in healthy donors. Using immunoSEQ multiplex PCR, the repertoire was profiled, and TCRdb retains in-frame clones only, with some absent. The sample has approximately 59,000 clones; 92% are singletons. The sequencing sample was made of PBMCs. The receptors stem from a man aged 18 to 30 in good health and CMV-seropositive. The CDR3 runs from the conserved cysteine through the conserved F or W. Each record gives: V gene, J gene, D gene, clone size, CDR3 DNA, CDR3 protein. A D gene is named only where the DNA matches it firmly. Rows give clone size only sometimes, using once, few, many, or a class for an expanded clone.

V gene: TRBV19
J gene: TRBJ2-1
D gene: TRBD2
clone size: -
CDR3 DNA: TGTGCCAGTAGTGACCCCAAGGCTAGCGGGGGCAATGAGCAGTTCTTC
CDR3 protein: CASSDPKASGGNEQFF

V gene: TRBV6-4
J gene: TRBJ2-3
D gene: TRBD2
clone size: -
CDR3 DNA: TGTGCCAGCAGCCCCGGACTAGCGGGAGCCCTCACAGATACGCAGTATTTT
CDR3 protein: CASSPGLAGALTDTQYF

V gene: TRBV5-1
J gene: TRBJ2-1
D gene: -
clone size: -
CDR3 DNA: TGCGCCAGCAGCGCCGACAGTTCCTACAATGAGCAGTTCTTC
CDR3 protein: CASSADSSYNEQFF

V gene: TRBV13
J gene: TRBJ2-7
D gene: -
clone size: few
CDR3 DNA: TGTGCCAGCAGCTCCCAGGCAAGCGGAGGTTACGAGCAGTACTTC
CDR3 protein: CASSSQASGGYEQYF

V gene: TRBV28
J gene: TRBJ2-7
D gene: -
clone size: -
CDR3 DNA: TGTGCCAGCAGTTCGCCGCGGGGCACCTACGAGCAGTACTTC
CDR3 protein: CASSSPRGTYEQYF

V gene: TRBV5-1
J gene: TRBJ2-3
D gene: TRBD1
clone size: -
CDR3 DNA: TGCGCCAGCAGCTTGGCAGGACAGGGGACAGATACGCAGTATTTT
CDR3 protein: CASSLAGQGTDTQYF

V gene: TRBV10-3
J gene: TRBJ2-5
D gene: TRBD2
clone size: -
CDR3 DNA: TGTGCCATCAGTGCCTCGACTAGCGGGAGGACAGAGACCCAGTACTTC
CDR3 protein: CAISASTSGRTETQYF

V gene: TRBV28
J gene: TRBJ2-1
D gene: TRBD2
clone size: -
CDR3 DNA: TGTGCCAGCAGTTGGCGCCATAGCGGGAGATCTTACAATGAGCAGTTCTTC
CDR3 protein: CASSWRHSGRSYNEQFF

V gene: TRBV11-2
J gene: TRBJ2-2
D gene: TRBD2
clone size: -
CDR3 DNA: TGTGCCAGCAGCGTCGGACTAGCGGGATCTTTCACCGGGGAGCTGTTTTTT
CDR3 protein: CASSVGLAGSFTGELFF

V gene: TRBV19
J gene: TRBJ1-2
D gene: TRBD1
clone size: -
CDR3 DNA: TGTGCCAGTAGTATCCCAGGGGGCAGTTATGGCTACACCTTC
CDR3 protein: CASSIPGGSYGYTF

V gene: TRBV11-3
J gene: TRBJ2-1
D gene: -
clone size: -
CDR3 DNA: TGTGCCAGCAGTTACACAGGGTACAATGAGCAGTTCTTC
CDR3 protein: CASSYTGYNEQFF

V gene: TRBV28
J gene: TRBJ2-1
D gene: TRBD2
clone size: -
CDR3 DNA: TGTGCCAGCAGTCCGGGACTAGCGGGACTTCGGTTCTTC
CDR3 protein: CASSPGLAGLRFF

V gene: TRBV9
J gene: TRBJ2-2
D gene: TRBD1
clone size: -
CDR3 DNA: TGTGCCAGCAGCGTTCTACAGGGGGCGAACACCGGGGAGCTGTTTTTT
CDR3 protein: CASSVLQGANTGELFF

V gene: TRBV7-3
J gene: TRBJ1-1
D gene: -
clone size: -
CDR3 DNA: TGTGCCAGCAGCCAAAGGGGGGGGAGACACACTGAAGCTTTCTTT
CDR3 protein: CASSQRGGRHTEAFF

V gene: TRBV4-2
J gene: TRBJ2-7
D gene: TRBD1
clone size: -
CDR3 DNA: TGTGCCAGCAGCCGAGACCCGGGACAGGTCTCCTACGAGCAGTACTTC
CDR3 protein: CASSRDPGQVSYEQYF

V gene: TRBV15
J gene: TRBJ2-2
D gene: TRBD2
clone size: -
CDR3 DNA: TGTGCCACCAGCAGACCTAGCGGGCCCAACACCGGGGAGCTGTTTTTT
CDR3 protein: CATSRPSGPNTGELFF

V gene: TRBV5-1
J gene: TRBJ2-2
D gene: -
clone size: -
CDR3 DNA: TGCGCCAGCAGCCGGACTACTCTCTATGACGGGGAGCTGTTTTTT
CDR3 protein: CASSRTTLYDGELFF

V gene: TRBV27
J gene: TRBJ2-7
D gene: TRBD1
clone size: -
CDR3 DNA: TGTGCCAGCAGTTTACCCGGGACAGGGGACTACGAGCAGTACTTC
CDR3 protein: CASSLPGTGDYEQYF

V gene: TRBV30
J gene: TRBJ2-1
D gene: TRBD2
clone size: -
CDR3 DNA: TGTGCCTGTTATCCGGGACTAGCGGGTAATGGTGGCGGGCCGAGCTCCTACAATGAGCAGTTCTTC
CDR3 protein: CACYPGLAGNGGGPSSYNEQFF

V gene: TRBV6-1
J gene: TRBJ2-1
D gene: -
clone size: -
CDR3 DNA: TGTGCCAGCAAACCGACTAGTGGGCAGTTCTTC
CDR3 protein: CASKPTSGQFF

V gene: TRBV9
J gene: TRBJ1-1
D gene: -
clone size: -
CDR3 DNA: TGTGCCAGCAGCGTAGCCCTCAACATGAACACTGAAGCTTTCTTT
CDR3 protein: CASSVALNMNTEAFF

V gene: TRBV7-9
J gene: TRBJ2-4
D gene: TRBD1
clone size: -
CDR3 DNA: TGTGCCAGCAGCCCACCGGAGACAGGGCGGAACATTCAGTACTTC
CDR3 protein: CASSPPETGRNIQYF

V gene: TRBV2
J gene: TRBJ1-4
D gene: -
clone size: -
CDR3 DNA: TGTGCCAGCAGTGAAAGGGGGGGGGCTAATGAAAAACTGTTTTTT
CDR3 protein: CASSERGGANEKLFF

V gene: TRBV25-1
J gene: TRBJ1-3
D gene: TRBD1
clone size: -
CDR3 DNA: TGTGCCAGCAGGACAGGGTTTCTCTCTGGAAACACCATATATTTT
CDR3 protein: CASRTGFLSGNTIYF

V gene: TRBV5-4
J gene: TRBJ1-1
D gene: TRBD1
clone size: -
CDR3 DNA: TGTGCCAGCAGCTTGTGGCAGGGGGTGACTGAAGCTTTCTTT
CDR3 protein: CASSLWQGVTEAFF

V gene: TRBV6-1
J gene: TRBJ1-5
D gene: -
clone size: -
CDR3 DNA: TGTGCCAGCAGTGACCAGGGCTATCAGCCCCAGCATTTT
CDR3 protein: CASSDQGYQPQHF

V gene: TRBV29-1
J gene: TRBJ2-7
D gene: TRBD2
clone size: -
CDR3 DNA: TGCAGCGTTGAGAAGCGGGAGGGATTATACGAGCAGTACTTC
CDR3 protein: CSVEKREGLYEQYF

V gene: TRBV6-6
J gene: TRBJ1-3
D gene: -
clone size: -
CDR3 DNA: TGTGCCAGCAGTTACTCGGGGAGGTCCCCTGGAAACACCATATATTTT
CDR3 protein: CASSYSGRSPGNTIYF

V gene: TRBV19
J gene: TRBJ2-7
D gene: TRBD2
clone size: -
CDR3 DNA: TGTGCCAGTAGCGCTCTAGCGGGAGGCTTGGGTGAGCAGTACTTC
CDR3 protein: CASSALAGGLGEQYF

V gene: TRBV2
J gene: TRBJ1-4
D gene: TRBD1
clone size: once
CDR3 DNA: TGTGCCAGCGTAACAGGGGGGAATGAAAAACTGTTTTTT
CDR3 protein: CASVTGGNEKLFF

V gene: TRBV9
J gene: TRBJ2-3
D gene: TRBD2
clone size: -
CDR3 DNA: TGTGCCAGCAGCGCCCCAAGACTAGCGCGAACTTCGAGGAGCACAGATACGCAGTATTTT
CDR3 protein: CASSAPRLARTSRSTDTQYF

V gene: TRBV28
J gene: TRBJ1-5
D gene: -
clone size: -
CDR3 DNA: TGTGCCAGCAGTTTTGGAGGGACCCACGGTCAGCCCCAGCATTTT
CDR3 protein: CASSFGGTHGQPQHF

V gene: TRBV28
J gene: TRBJ1-5
D gene: -
clone size: -
CDR3 DNA: TGTGCCAGCAGTCTCCCAGGGCTTAATCAGCCCCAGCATTTT
CDR3 protein: CASSLPGLNQPQHF

V gene: TRBV5-6
J gene: TRBJ2-6
D gene: TRBD1
clone size: -
CDR3 DNA: TGTGCCAGCAGCTTATTGAAGGGCAGGGGGTCCTCTGGGGCCAACGTCCTGACTTTC
CDR3 protein: CASSLLKGRGSSGANVLTF

V gene: TRBV7-2
J gene: TRBJ1-5
D gene: -
clone size: -
CDR3 DNA: TGTGCCAGCAGCTTAGTTTTGGGGGCTCGGCAGCCCCAGCATTTT
CDR3 protein: CASSLVLGARQPQHF

V gene: TRBV19
J gene: TRBJ2-3
D gene: TRBD2
clone size: -
CDR3 DNA: TGTGCCAGTAGTTCGACTAGCGCCACAGATACGCAGTATTTT
CDR3 protein: CASSSTSATDTQYF

V gene: TRBV28
J gene: TRBJ2-1
D gene: TRBD2
clone size: -
CDR3 DNA: TGTGCCAGCACCCCAGGGCGTCTAGCGGGAAATGAGCAGTTCTTC
CDR3 protein: CASTPGRLAGNEQFF

V gene: TRBV9
J gene: TRBJ1-3
D gene: -
clone size: -
CDR3 DNA: TGTGCCAGCAGCCAACAGGGTCGAGAAAACACCATATATTTT
CDR3 protein: CASSQQGRENTIYF

V gene: TRBV27
J gene: TRBJ1-5
D gene: -
clone size: -
CDR3 DNA: TGTGCCAGCAGTTTTAGGGGTAGACAGCCCCAGCATTTT
CDR3 protein: CASSFRGRQPQHF

V gene: TRBV5-5
J gene: TRBJ2-7
D gene: TRBD1
clone size: -
CDR3 DNA: TGTGCCAGCAGCTGGGGACAGGGGGCTAGCTCCTACGAGCAGTACTTC
CDR3 protein: CASSWGQGASSYEQYF

V gene: TRBV2
J gene: TRBJ1-4
D gene: -
clone size: -
CDR3 DNA: TGTGCCAGCCTCGGGACAACAGGGTCTTTTGAAAAACTGTTTTTT
CDR3 protein: CASLGTTGSFEKLFF